This T cell receptor beta chain stems from a study of T cell responses to AZD1222 COVID-19 vaccine. This CDR3 is 12 amino acids long. In germline, CDR1 is MNHEY, CDR2 SVGEGT. Deletions cut 0 bases from V and 14 bases from J, with 13 bases between. Libraries were prepared by immunoSEQ multiplex PCR; TCRdb keeps only in-frame clonotypes and omits some of them. The sample yields approximately 150,000 clones, 80% to 90% seen once. Sequenced material: peripheral blood, taken on day 0 of AZD1222 vaccination. The source is an adult in good health. This chain links TRBV6-2 or TRBV6-3 with TRBJ1-2, with D uncertain. CDR3 sequence reads: CASSYSRLGRTF. The DNA of the CDR3 is TGTGCCAGCAGTTACTCGAGGTTGGGTCGTACCTTC.